This TCR beta chain was sequenced for a study of blood T cell repertoires in COVID-19. Study-level background: PBMCs, B-cell-depleted T cells, or T cells were the source of the cDNA or gDNA that made up the material.

Method: immunoSEQ multiplex PCR; TCRdb's copy keeps in-frame clones and lacks some. The table includes about 60,000 clones, roughly 90% detected once. Deletions cut 3 bases from V and 1 base from J, with 3 bases between. The CDR3 contains 12 residues. CDR1 is LNHDA and CDR2 is SQIVND in the germline V gene (reference sequence). The chain has TRBV19 and TRBJ2-5; D call uncertain. What was sequenced was peripheral blood. This clonotype was obtained from a woman aged 55-69 years with active COVID-19. In DNA form, the CDR3 reads TGTGCCAGTAGTATCGGCCAAGAGACCCAGTACTTC. This encodes CASSIGQETQYF.